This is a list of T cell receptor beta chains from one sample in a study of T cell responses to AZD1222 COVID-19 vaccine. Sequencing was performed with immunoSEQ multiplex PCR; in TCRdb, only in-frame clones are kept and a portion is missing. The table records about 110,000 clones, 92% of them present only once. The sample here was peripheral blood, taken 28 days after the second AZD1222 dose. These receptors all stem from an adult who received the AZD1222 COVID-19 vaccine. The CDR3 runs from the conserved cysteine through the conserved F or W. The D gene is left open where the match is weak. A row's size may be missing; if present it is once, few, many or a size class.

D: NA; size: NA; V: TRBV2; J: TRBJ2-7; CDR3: CASSVRYEQYF; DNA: TGTGCCAGCAGTGTCCGGTACGAGCAGTACTTC
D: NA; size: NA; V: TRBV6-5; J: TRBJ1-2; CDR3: CACTRTELGYTF; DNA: TGTGCCTGCACGAGGACCGAACTGGGCTACACCTTC
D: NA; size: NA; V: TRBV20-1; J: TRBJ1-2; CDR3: CSATENYGYTF; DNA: TGCAGTGCGACGGAGAACTATGGCTACACCTTC
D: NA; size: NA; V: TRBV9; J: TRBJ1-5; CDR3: CASSVQGEGQPQHF; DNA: TGTGCCAGCAGCGTACAGGGTGAAGGTCAGCCCCAGCATTTT
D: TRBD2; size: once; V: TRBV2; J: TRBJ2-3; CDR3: CASSELAGGYTDTQYF; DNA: TGTGCCAGCAGTGAACTAGCGGGGGGTTACACAGATACGCAGTATTTT
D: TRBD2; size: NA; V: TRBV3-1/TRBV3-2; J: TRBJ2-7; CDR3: CASSHRDYQPYEQYF; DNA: TGTGCCAGCAGCCACCGGGACTACCAACCCTACGAGCAGTACTTC
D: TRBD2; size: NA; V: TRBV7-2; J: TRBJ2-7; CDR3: CASSLSGRAYEQYF; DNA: TGTGCCAGCAGCCTTAGCGGGAGGGCCTACGAGCAGTACTTC
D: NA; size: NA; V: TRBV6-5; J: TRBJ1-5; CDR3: CASSYSISWPQHF; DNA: TGTGCCAGCAGTTACTCTATTTCTTGGCCCCAGCATTTT
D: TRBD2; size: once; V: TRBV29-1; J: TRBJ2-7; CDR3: CSVVALAGVKTYEQYF; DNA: TGCAGCGTTGTTGCCCTAGCGGGAGTAAAGACCTACGAGCAGTACTTC
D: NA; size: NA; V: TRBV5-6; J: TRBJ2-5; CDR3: CASSLRVLGRETQYF; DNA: TGTGCCAGCAGCTTAAGGGTTTTAGGGCGAGAGACCCAGTACTTC
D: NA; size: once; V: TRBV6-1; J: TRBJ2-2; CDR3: CASSEEAGAAGELFF; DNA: TGTGCCAGCAGTGAAGAGGCAGGGGCCGCCGGGGAGCTGTTTTTT
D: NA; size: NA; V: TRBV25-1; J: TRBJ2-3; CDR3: CASSVRAGTDTQYF; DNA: TGTGCCAGCAGTGTGCGAGCAGGCACAGATACGCAGTATTTT
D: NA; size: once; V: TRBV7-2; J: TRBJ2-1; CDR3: CASSLVSGRSGNEQFF; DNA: TGTGCCAGCAGCTTAGTAAGTGGGAGATCTGGCAATGAGCAGTTCTTC
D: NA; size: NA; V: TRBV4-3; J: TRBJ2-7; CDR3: CASSWGRTSSYEQYF; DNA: TGCGCCAGCTCATGGGGAAGAACCAGCTCCTACGAGCAGTACTTC
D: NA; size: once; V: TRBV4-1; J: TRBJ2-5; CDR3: CASSQDRPAGRETQYF; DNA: TGCGCCAGCAGCCAAGACAGACCCGCCGGAAGGGAGACCCAGTACTTC
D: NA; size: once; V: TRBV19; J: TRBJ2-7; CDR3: CASSIDPSAYEQYF; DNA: TGTGCCAGTAGTATAGACCCCTCAGCCTACGAGCAGTACTTC
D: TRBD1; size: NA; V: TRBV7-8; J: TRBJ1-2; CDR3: CASQGAEARYGYTF; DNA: TGTGCCAGCCAGGGGGCGGAGGCGCGGTATGGCTACACCTTC
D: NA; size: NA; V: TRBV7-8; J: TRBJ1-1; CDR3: CASSYNRGNTEAFF; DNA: TGTGCCAGCAGCTATAACCGCGGGAACACTGAAGCTTTCTTT
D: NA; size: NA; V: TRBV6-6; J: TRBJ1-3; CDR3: CASSSPAGAHGNTIYF; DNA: TGTGCCAGCAGTTCTCCTGCTGGGGCTCACGGAAACACCATATATTTT
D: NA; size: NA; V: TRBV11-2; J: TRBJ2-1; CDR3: CASSRTGVNEQFF; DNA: TGTGCCAGCAGCCGAACGGGGGTCAATGAGCAGTTCTTC
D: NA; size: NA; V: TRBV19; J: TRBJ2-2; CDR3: CASRSGFNTGELFF; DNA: TGTGCCAGTAGGTCCGGATTTAACACCGGGGAGCTGTTTTTT
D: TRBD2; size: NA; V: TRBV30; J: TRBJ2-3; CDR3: CAWSVIAGERDTQYF; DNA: TGTGCCTGGAGTGTAATAGCGGGAGAACGAGATACGCAGTATTTT
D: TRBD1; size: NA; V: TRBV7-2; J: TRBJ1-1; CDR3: CASSLVGTGRENTEAFF; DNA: TGTGCCAGCAGCTTAGTAGGGACAGGGCGGGAGAACACTGAAGCTTTCTTT
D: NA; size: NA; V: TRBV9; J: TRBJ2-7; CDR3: CASSAEPGPPFEQYF; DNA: TGTGCCAGCAGTGCCGAGCCGGGTCCCCCTTTCGAGCAGTACTTC
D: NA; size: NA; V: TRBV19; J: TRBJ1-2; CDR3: CASSQGRYGYTF; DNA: TGTGCCAGTAGTCAGGGGCGCTATGGCTACACCTTC
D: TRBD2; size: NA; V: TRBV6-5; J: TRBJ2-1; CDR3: CASSPRASGAEQFF; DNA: TGTGCCAGCAGTCCCCGAGCGAGCGGGGCCGAGCAGTTCTTC
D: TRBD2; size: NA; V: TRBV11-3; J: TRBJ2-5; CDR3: CASSAGTSGLTETQYF; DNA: TGTGCCAGCAGCGCTGGGACTAGCGGGCTAACAGAGACCCAGTACTTC
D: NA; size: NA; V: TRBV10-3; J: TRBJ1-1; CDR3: CAISRGGVRMNTEAFF; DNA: TGTGCCATCAGTAGAGGGGGGGTCCGGATGAACACTGAAGCTTTCTTT
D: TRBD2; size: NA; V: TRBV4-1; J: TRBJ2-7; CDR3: CASSQDSGTSTNYEQYF; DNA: TGCGCCAGCAGCCAGGATAGCGGGACTTCCACAAATTACGAGCAGTACTTC
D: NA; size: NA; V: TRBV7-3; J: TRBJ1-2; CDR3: CASSLFPGSADGYTF; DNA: TGTGCCAGCAGCTTATTTCCGGGCAGCGCGGATGGCTACACCTTC
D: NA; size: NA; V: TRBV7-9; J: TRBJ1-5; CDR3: CASSEIAGNQPQHF; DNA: TGTGCCAGCAGCGAAATTGCGGGGAATCAGCCCCAGCATTTT